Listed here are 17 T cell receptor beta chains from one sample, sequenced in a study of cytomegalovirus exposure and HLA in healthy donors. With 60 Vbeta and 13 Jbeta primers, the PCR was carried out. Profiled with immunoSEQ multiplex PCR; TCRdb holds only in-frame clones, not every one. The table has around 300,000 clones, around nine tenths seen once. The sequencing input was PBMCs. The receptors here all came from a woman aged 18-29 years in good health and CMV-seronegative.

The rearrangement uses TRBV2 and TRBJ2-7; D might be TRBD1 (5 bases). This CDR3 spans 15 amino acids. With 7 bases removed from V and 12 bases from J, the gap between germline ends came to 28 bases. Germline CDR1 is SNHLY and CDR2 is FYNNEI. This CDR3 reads CASILIGQGYGGRYF. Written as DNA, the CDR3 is TGTGCCAGCATCCTAATCGGGCAGGGCTACGGCGGACGGTACTTC.

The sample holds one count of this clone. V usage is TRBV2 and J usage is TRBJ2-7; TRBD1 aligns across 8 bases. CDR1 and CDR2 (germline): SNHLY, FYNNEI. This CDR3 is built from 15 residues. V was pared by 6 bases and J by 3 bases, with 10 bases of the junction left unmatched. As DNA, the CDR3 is TGTGCCAGCAGCTTGACAGGGGTCGTAGACTACGAGCAGTACTTC. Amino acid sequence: CASSLTGVVDYEQYF.

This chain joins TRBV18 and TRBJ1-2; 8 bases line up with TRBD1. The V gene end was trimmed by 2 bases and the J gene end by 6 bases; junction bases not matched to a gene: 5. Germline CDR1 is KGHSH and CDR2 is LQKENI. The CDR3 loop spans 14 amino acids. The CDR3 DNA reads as TGTGCCAGCTCACCAGGGACAGGCCACGATGGCTACACCTTC. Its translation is CASSPGTGHDGYTF.

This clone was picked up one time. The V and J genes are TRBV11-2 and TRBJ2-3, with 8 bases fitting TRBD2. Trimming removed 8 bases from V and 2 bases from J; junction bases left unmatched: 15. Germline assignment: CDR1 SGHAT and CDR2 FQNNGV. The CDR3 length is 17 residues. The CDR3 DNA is TGTGCCAGCCGTAGGGGATTCAGCGGGGGATACACAGATACGCAGTATTTT. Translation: CASRRGFSGGYTDTQYF.

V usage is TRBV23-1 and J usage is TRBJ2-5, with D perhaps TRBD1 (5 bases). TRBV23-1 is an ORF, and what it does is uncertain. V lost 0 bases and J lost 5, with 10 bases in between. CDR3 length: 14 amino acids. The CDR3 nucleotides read TGCGCCAGCAGTCAATCGGGCAGGGCGGAGACCCAGTACTTC. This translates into CASSQSGRAETQYF.

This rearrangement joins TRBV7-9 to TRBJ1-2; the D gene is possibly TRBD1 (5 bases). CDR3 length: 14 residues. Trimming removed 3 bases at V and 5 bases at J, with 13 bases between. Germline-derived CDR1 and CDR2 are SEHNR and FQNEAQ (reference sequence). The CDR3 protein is CASSFPLQGYGYTF. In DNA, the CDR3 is TGTGCCAGCAGCTTCCCACTTCAGGGATATGGCTACACCTTC.

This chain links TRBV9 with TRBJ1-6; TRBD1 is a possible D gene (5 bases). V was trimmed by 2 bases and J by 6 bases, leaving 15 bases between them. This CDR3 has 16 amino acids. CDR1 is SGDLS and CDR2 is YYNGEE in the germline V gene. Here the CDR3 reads CASSVLGGMGNSPLHF. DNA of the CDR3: TGTGCCAGCAGCGTCCTCGGGGGAATGGGTAATTCACCCCTCCACTTT.

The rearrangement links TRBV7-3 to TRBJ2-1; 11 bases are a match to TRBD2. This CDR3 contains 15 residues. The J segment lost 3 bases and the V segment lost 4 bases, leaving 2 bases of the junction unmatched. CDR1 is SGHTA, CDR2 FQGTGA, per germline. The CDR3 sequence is CASSWGLADYNEQFF. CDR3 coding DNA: TGTGCCAGCAGCTGGGGACTAGCGGACTACAATGAGCAGTTCTTC. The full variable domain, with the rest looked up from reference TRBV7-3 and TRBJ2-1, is GAGVSQTPSNKVTEKGKYVELRCDPISGHTALYWYRQSLGQGPEFLIYFQGTGAADDSGLPNDRFFAVRPEGSVSTLKIQRTERGDSAVYLCASSWGLADYNEQFFGPGTRLTVL.

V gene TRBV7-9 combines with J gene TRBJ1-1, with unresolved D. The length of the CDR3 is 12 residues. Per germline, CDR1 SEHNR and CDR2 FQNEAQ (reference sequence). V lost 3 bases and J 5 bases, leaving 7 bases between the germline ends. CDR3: CASSFPRTEAFF. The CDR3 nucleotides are TGTGCCAGCAGCTTCCCCCGGACTGAAGCTTTCTTT. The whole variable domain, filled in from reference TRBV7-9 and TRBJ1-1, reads DTGVSQNPRHKITKRGQNVTFRCDPISEHNRLYWYRQTLGQGPEFLTYFQNEAQLEKSRLLSDRFSAERPKGSFSTLEIQRTEQGDSAMYLCASSFPRTEAFFGQGTRLTVV.

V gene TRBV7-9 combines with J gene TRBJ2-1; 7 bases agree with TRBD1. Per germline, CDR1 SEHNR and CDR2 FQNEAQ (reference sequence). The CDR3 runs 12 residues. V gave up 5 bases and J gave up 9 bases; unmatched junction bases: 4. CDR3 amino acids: CASSKGAGEQFF. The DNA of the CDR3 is TGTGCCAGCAGCAAGGGGGCGGGTGAGCAGTTCTTC.

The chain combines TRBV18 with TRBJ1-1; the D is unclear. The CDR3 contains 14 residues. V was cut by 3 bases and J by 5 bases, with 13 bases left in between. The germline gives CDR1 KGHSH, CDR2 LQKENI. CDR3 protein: CASSPQGAETEAFF. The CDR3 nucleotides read TGTGCCAGCTCACCCCAAGGCGCGGAAACTGAAGCTTTCTTT.

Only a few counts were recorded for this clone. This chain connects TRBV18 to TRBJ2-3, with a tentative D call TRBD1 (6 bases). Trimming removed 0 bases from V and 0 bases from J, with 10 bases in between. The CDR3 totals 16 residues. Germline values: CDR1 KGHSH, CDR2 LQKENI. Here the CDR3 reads CASSPPGHRSTDTQYF. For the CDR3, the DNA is TGTGCCAGCTCACCACCGGGACACCGAAGCACAGATACGCAGTATTTT. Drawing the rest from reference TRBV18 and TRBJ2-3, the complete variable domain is NAGVMQNPRHLVRRRGQEARLRCSPMKGHSHVYWYRQLPEEGLKFMVYLQKENIIDESGMPKERFSAEFPKEGPSILRIQQVVRGDSAAYFCASSPPGHRSTDTQYFGPGTRLTVL.

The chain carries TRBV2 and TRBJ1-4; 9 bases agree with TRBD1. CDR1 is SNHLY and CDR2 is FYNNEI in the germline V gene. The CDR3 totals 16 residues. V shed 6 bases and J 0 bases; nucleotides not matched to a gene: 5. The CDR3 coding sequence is TGTGCCAGCAGGGGACAGGGAAGGACAACTAATGAAAAACTGTTTTTT. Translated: CASRGQGRTTNEKLFF.

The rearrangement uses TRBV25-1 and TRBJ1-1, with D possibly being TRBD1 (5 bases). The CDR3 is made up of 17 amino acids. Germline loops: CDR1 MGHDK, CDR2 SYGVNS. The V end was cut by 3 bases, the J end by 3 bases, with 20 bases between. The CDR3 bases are TGTGCCAGCAGTGATGTTGGTCGGGGGAAGGTAGACACTGAAGCTTTCTTT. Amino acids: CASSDVGRGKVDTEAFF.

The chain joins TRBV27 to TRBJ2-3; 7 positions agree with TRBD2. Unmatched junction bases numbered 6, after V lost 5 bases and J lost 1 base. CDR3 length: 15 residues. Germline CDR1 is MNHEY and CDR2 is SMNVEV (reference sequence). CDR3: CASSHPSGGTDTQYF. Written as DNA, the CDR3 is TGTGCCAGCAGTCACCCTAGCGGCGGCACAGATACGCAGTATTTT.

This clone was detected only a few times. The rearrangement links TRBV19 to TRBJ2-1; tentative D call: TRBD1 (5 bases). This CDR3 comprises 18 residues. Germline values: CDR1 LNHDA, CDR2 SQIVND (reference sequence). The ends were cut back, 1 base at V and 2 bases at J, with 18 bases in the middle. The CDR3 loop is CASSIALFLGAPYNEQFF. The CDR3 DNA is TGTGCCAGTAGTATAGCGCTCTTTTTAGGGGCTCCCTACAATGAGCAGTTCTTC. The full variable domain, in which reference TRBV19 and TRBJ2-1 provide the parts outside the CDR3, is DGGITQSPKYLFRKEGQNVTLSCEQNLNHDAMYWYRQDPGQGLRLIYYSQIVNDFQKGDIAEGYSVSREKKESFPLTVTSAQKNPTAFYLCASSIALFLGAPYNEQFFGPGTRLTVL.

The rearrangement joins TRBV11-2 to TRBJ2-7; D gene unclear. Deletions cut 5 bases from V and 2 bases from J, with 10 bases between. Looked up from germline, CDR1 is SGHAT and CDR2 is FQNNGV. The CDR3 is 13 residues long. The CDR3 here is CASSPRTPYEQYF. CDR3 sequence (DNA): TGTGCCAGCAGCCCGCGTACCCCCTACGAGCAGTACTTC.